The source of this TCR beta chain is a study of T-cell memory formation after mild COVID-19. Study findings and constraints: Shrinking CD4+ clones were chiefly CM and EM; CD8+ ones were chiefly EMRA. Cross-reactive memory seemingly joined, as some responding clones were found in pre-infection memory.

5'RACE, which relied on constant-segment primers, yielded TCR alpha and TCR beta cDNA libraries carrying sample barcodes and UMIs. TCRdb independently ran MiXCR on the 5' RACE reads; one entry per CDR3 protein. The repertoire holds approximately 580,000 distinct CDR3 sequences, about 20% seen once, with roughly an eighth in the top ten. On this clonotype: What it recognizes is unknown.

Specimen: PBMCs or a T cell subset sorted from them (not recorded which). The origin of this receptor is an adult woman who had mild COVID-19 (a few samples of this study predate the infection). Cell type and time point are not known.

The CDR3, as DNA: TGTGCCAGCAGCCCTCGAGGAGCGAGACCTTACGAGCAGTACTTC. As protein: CASSPRGARPYEQYF. The J gene is TRBJ2-7, the V gene TRBV13; D is unresolved. There are 15 residues in the CDR3. V dropped 5 bases and J dropped 4 bases, with 18 bases sitting between them. CDR1 is PRHDT, CDR2 FYEKMQ, per germline (reference sequence).